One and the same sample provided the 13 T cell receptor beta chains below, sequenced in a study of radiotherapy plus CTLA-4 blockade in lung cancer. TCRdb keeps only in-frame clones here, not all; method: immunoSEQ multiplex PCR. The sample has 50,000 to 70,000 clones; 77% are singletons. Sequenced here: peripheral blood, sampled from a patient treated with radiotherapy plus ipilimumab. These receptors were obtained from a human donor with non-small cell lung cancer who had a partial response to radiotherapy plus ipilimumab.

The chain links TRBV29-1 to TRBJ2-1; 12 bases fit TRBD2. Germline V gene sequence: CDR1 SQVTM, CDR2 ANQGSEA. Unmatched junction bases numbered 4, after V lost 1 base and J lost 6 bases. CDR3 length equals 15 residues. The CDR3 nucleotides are TGCAGCGTTGAAGGACTAGCGGGGGCCCTCAATGAGCAGTTCTTC. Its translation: CSVEGLAGALNEQFF.

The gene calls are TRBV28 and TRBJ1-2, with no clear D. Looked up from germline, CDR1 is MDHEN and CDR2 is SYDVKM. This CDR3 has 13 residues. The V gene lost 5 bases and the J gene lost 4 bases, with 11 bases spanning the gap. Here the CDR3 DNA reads TGTGCCAGCAGTCCACTCAGGTCCTATGGCTACACCTTC. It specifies CASSPLRSYGYTF.

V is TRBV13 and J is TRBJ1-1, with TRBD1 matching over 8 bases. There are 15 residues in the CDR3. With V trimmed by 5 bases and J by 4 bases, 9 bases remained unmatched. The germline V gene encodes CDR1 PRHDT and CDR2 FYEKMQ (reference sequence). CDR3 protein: CASSRGQGRGTEAFF. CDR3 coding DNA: TGTGCCAGCAGCAGAGGACAGGGTCGGGGCACTGAAGCTTTCTTT.

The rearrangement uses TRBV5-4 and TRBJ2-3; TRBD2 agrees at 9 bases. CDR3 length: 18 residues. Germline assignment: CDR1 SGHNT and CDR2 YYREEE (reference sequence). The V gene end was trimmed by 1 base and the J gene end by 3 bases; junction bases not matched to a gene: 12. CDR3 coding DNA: TGTGCCAGCAGCTTGAGGTCCGTGGCTAGCGGGGTTACAGATACGCAGTATTTT. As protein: CASSLRSVASGVTDTQYF.

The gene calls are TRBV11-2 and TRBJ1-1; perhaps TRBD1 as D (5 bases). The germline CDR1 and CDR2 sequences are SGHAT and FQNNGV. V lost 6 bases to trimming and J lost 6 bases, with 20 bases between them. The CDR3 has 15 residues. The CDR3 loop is CASRHAGTGFPEAFF. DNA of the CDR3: TGTGCCAGCAGACATGCCGGGACTGGTTTCCCTGAAGCTTTCTTT.

CDR3 in DNA: TGTGCCACCAGCGAAGGGGTCCCCAGGGAGCAGTTCTTC. It specifies CATSEGVPREQFF. The rearrangement links TRBV15 to TRBJ2-1, with a weak D call TRBD1 (5 bases). V dropped 5 bases and J dropped 10 bases, with 15 bases sitting between them. Germline assignment: CDR1 LNHNV and CDR2 YYDKDF (reference sequence). The CDR3 loop spans 13 amino acids.

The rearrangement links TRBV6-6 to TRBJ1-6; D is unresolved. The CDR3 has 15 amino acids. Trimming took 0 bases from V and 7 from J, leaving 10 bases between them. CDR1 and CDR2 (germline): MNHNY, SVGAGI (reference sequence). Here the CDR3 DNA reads TGTGCCAGCAGTTACTCGCAGATGCGGAATTCACCCCTCCACTTT. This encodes CASSYSQMRNSPLHF.

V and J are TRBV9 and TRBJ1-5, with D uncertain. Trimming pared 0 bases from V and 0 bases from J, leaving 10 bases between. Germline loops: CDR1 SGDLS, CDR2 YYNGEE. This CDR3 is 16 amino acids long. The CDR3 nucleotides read TGTGCCAGCAGCGTAGCGGTCAAGAATAGCAATCAGCCCCAGCATTTT. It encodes CASSVAVKNSNQPQHF.

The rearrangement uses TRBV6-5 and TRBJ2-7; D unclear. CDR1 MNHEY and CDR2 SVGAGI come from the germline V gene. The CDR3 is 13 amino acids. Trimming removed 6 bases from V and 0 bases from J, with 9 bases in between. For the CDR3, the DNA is TGTGCCAGCAGCGCACAAGTCTCCTACGAGCAGTACTTC. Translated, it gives CASSAQVSYEQYF.

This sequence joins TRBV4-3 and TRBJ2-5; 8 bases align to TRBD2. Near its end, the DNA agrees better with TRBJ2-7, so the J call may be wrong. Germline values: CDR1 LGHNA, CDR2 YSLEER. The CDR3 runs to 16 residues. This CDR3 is CASSHISGANSYEQYF. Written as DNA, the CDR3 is TGCGCCAGCAGCCATATTAGCGGGGCCAACTCCTACGAGCAGTACTTC.

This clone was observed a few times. The CDR3 region has the DNA TGTGCCAGCGCGGGGGAAGGAGATACGCAGTATTTT. Protein product: CASAGEGDTQYF. J is TRBJ2-3 and V is TRBV2; TRBD2 agrees at 7 bases. The V gene end was trimmed by 8 bases and the J gene end by 5 bases; junction bases not matched to a gene: 4. CDR3 length: 12 amino acids. The germline V gene encodes CDR1 SNHLY and CDR2 FYNNEI.

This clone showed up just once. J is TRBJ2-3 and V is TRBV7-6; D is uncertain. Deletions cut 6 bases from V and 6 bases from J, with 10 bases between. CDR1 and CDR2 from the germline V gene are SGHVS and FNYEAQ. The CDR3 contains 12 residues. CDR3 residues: CASSPNEDTQYF. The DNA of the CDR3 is TGTGCCAGCAGTCCCAACGAGGATACGCAGTATTTT.

CDR3 DNA sequence: TGTGCCAGCAGTTTTAGTAGCGGTTCGAACACCGGGGAGCTGTTTTTT. This gives the protein CASSFSSGSNTGELFF. V gene TRBV27 combines with J gene TRBJ2-2, with D maybe TRBD2 (6 bases). CDR1 is MNHEY, CDR2 SMNVEV, per germline (reference sequence). The CDR3 consists of 16 residues. V lost 3 bases and J lost 0, with 11 bases in between.